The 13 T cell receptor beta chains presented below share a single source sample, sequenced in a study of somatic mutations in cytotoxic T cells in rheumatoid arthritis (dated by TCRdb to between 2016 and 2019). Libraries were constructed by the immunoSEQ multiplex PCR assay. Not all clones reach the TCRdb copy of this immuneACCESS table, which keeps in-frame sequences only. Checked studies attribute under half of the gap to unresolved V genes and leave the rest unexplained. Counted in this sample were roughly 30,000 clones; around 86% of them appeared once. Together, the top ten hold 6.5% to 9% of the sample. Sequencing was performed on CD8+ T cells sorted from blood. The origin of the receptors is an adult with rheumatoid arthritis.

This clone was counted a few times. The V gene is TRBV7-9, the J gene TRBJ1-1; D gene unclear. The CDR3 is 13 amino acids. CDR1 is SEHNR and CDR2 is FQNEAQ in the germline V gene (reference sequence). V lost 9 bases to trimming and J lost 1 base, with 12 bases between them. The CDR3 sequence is CARTRLKNTEAFF. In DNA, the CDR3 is TGTGCCAGAACTCGACTGAAGAACACTGAAGCTTTCTTT. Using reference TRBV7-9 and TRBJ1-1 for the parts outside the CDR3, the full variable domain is DTGVSQNPRHKITKRGQNVTFRCDPISEHNRLYWYRQTLGQGPEFLTYFQNEAQLEKSRLLSDRFSAERPKGSFSTLEIQRTEQGDSAMYLCARTRLKNTEAFFGQGTRLTVV.

CDR3: CASSVTGGFGYTF. The CDR3 DNA is TGTGCCAGTAGTGTTACAGGGGGCTTTGGCTACACCTTC. This rearrangement joins TRBV19 to TRBJ1-2, with TRBD1 identical over 9 bases. Germline CDR1 LNHDA, CDR2 SQIVND (reference sequence). V lost 5 bases, J lost 7 bases, and 5 bases stayed unmatched. The CDR3 sequence is 13 residues long. Together with reference TRBV19 and TRBJ1-2, the CDR3 gives the full variable domain: DGGITQSPKYLFRKEGQNVTLSCEQNLNHDAMYWYRQDPGQGLRLIYYSQIVNDFQKGDIAEGYSVSREKKESFPLTVTSAQKNPTAFYLCASSVTGGFGYTFGSGTRLTVV.

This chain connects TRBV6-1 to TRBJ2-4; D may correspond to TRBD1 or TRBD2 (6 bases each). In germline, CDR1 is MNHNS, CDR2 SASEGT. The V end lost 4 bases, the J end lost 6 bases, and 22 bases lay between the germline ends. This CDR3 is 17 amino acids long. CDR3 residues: CASSAIQGGGNRNIQYF. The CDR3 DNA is TGTGCCAGCAGTGCGATACAGGGTGGAGGGAATAGAAACATTCAGTACTTC.

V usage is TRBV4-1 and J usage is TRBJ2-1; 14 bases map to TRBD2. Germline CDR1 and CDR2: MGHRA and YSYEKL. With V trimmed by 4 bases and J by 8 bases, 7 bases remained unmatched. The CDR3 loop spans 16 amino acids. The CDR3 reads CASSLGTSGSGYEQFF. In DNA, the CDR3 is TGCGCCAGCAGCCTCGGGACTAGCGGGAGTGGGTATGAGCAGTTCTTC.

The CDR3 DNA sequence: TGTGCCAGCACGGGCAGGGATGGAGCCGGGGAGCTGTTTTTT. Translated, it gives CASTGRDGAGELFF. This chain links TRBV2 with TRBJ2-2; D might be TRBD1 (5 bases). Between the trimmed V and J ends, which lost 7 bases and 6 bases, there was a span of 15 bases. Germline loops: CDR1 SNHLY, CDR2 FYNNEI. The CDR3 totals 14 residues.

CDR3 sequence reads: CASSVSSHLRAGARTGELFF. CDR3 in DNA: TGTGCCAGCAGCGTATCTTCCCACCTACGAGCGGGGGCGCGCACCGGGGAGCTGTTTTTT. The chain uses TRBV9 and TRBJ2-2, with 8 bases lining up with TRBD2. The junction had 18 bases not matched to a gene; V was cut back by 1 base and J by 4 bases. Germline-derived CDR1 and CDR2 are SGDLS and YYNGEE. This CDR3 spans 20 amino acids.

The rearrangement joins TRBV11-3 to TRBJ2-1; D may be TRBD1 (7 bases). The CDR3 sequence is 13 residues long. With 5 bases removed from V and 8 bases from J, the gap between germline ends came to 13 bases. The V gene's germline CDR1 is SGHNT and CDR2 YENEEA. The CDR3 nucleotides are TGTGCCAGCAGCCGGACAGGAGGGTATGAGCAGTTCTTC. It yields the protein CASSRTGGYEQFF.

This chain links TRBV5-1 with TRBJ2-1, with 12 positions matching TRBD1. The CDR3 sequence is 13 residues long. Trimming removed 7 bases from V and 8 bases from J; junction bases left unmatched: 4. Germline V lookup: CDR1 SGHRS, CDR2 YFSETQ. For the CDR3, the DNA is TGCGCCAGCCGGGACAGGGGGCTGGATGAGCAGTTCTTC. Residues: CASRDRGLDEQFF. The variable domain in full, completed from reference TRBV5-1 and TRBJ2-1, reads KAGVTQTPRYLIKTRGQQVTLSCSPISGHRSVSWYQQTPGQGLQFLFEYFSETQRNKGNFPGRFSGRQFSNSRSEMNVSTLELGDSALYLCASRDRGLDEQFFGPGTRLTVL.

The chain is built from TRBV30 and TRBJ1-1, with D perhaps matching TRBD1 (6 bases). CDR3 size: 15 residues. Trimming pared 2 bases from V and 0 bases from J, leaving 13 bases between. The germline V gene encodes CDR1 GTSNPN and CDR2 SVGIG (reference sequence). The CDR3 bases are TGTGCCTGGAGTAAGGGGGGGATATTGAACACTGAAGCTTTCTTT. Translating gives CAWSKGGILNTEAFF.

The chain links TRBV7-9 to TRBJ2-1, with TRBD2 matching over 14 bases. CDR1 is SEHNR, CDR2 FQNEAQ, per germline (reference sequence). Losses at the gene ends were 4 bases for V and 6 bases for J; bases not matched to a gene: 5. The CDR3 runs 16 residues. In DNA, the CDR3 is TGTGCCAGCAGCTCCGAGACTAGCGGGAGGGCCAATGAGCAGTTCTTC. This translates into CASSSETSGRANEQFF. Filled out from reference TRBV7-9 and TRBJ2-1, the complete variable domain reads DTGVSQNPRHKITKRGQNVTFRCDPISEHNRLYWYRQTLGQGPEFLTYFQNEAQLEKSRLLSDRFSAERPKGSFSTLEIQRTEQGDSAMYLCASSSETSGRANEQFFGPGTRLTVL.

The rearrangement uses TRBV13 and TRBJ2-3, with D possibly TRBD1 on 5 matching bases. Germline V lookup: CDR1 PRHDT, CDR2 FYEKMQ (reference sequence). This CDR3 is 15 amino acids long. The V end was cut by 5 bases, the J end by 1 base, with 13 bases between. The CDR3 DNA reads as TGTGCCAGCAGCCATGGACACACCGGCACAGATACGCAGTATTTT. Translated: CASSHGHTGTDTQYF.

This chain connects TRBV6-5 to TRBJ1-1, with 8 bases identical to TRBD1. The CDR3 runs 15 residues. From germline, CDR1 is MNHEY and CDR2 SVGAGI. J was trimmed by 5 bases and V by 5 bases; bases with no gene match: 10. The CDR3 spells CASSQPQGAWTEAFF. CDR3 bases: TGTGCCAGCAGTCAACCCCAGGGGGCCTGGACTGAAGCTTTCTTT.

The chain's CDR3 is CASSWDGTEAFF. CDR3 DNA sequence: TGTGCCAGCAGCTGGGACGGAACTGAAGCTTTCTTT. The chain couples TRBV7-6 to TRBJ1-1; a weak D match, TRBD1 (5 bases). The CDR3 is 12 amino acids. Germline assignment: CDR1 SGHVS and CDR2 FNYEAQ. Trimming removed 4 bases from V and 5 bases from J, with 8 bases in between. The full variable domain, in which reference TRBV7-6 and TRBJ1-1 provide the parts outside the CDR3, is GAGVSQSPRYKVTKRGQDVALRCDPISGHVSLYWYRQALGQGPEFLTYFNYEAQQDKSGLPNDRFSAERPEGSISTLTIQRTEQRDSAMYRCASSWDGTEAFFGQGTRLTVV.